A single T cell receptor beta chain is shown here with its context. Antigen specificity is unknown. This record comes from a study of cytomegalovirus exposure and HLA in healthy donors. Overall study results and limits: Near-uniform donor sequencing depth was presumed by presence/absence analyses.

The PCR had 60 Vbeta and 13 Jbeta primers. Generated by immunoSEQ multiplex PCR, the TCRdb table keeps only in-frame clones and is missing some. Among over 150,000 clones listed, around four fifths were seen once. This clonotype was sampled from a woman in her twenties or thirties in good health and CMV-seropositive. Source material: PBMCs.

The chain's CDR3 is CASSQDLRDRGNTGELFF. CDR3 coding DNA: TGCGCCAGCAGCCAAGATCTAAGAGACAGGGGGAACACCGGGGAGCTGTTTTTT. This chain uses TRBV4-1 with TRBJ2-2; 8 positions agree with TRBD1. The CDR3 length is 18 residues. CDR1 MGHRA and CDR2 YSYEKL come from the germline V gene. V was pared by 0 bases and J by 1 base, with 7 bases of the junction left unmatched.